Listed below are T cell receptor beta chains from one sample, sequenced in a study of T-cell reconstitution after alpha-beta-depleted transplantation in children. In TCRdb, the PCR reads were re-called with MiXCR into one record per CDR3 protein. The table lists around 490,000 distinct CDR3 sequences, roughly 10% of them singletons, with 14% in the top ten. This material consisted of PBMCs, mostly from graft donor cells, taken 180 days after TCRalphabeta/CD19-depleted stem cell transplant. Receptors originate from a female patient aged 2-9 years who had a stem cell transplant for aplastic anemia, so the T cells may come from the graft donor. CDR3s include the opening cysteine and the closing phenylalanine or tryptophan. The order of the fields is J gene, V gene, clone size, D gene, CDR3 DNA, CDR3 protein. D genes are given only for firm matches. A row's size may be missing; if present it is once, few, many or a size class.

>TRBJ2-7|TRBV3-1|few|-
TGTGCCAGCAGCCAAGTTAGTGGGTGGGACAAATCCTACGAGCAGTACTTC
CASSQVSGWDKSYEQYF
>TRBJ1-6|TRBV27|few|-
TGTGCCAGCAGTTTCGGAGGGTTCAGGAGGGATTCACCCCTCCACTTT
CASSFGGFRRDSPLHF
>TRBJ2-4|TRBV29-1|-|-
TGCAGCGTTGTTGGGGACATTCAGTACTTC
CSVVGDIQYF
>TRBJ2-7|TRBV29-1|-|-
TGCAGCGTTGCTGGGGCGGGGTACGAGCAGTACTTC
CSVAGAGYEQYF
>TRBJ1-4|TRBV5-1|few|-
TGCGCCAGCAACATCGGACCAAATGAAAAACTGTTTTTT
CASNIGPNEKLFF
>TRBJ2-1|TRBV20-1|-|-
TGCAGTGCTAGAGTGGGGGACAATGAGCAGTTCTTC
CSARVGDNEQFF
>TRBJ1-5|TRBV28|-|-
TGTGCCAGCAGTACCGGGGCCCAGGAAGCCCAGCATTTT
CASSTGAQEAQHF
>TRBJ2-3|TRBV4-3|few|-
TGCGCCAGCAGCCAAGGAATGAAAGATACGCAGTATTTT
CASSQGMKDTQYF
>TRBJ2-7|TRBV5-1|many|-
TGCGCCAGCAGTCCTCGTGAAGGGCCTTCCTACGAGCAGTACTTC
CASSPREGPSYEQYF
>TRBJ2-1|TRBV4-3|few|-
TGCGCCAGCAGCCAACCCAATATCGGGGGCAGAAATGAGCAGTTCTTC
CASSQPNIGGRNEQFF
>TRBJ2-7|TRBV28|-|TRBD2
TGTGCCAGCTTAACCCCCGGGACTAGCAACGAGCAGTACTTC
CASLTPGTSNEQYF
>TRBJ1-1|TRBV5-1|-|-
TGCGCCAGCAGCGCAGGGACGGTGAACACTGAAGCTTTCTTT
CASSAGTVNTEAFF
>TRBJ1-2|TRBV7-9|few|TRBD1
TGTGCCAGCAGCTTAGTTGGGACAGGGGGACGGTATGGCTACACCTTC
CASSLVGTGGRYGYTF
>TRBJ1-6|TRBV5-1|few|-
TGCGCCAGCAGCTTTTCGGTGGGGTTGCCCCTCCACTTT
CASSFSVGLPLHF
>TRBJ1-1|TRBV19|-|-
TGTGCCAGTAGGGACAGCCCATTATTGTTCACTGAAGCTTTCTTT
CASRDSPLLFTEAFF
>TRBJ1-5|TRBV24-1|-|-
TGTGCCACCAGTGAGACAAGGGAGTCCCTCGATCAGCCCCAGCATTTT
CATSETRESLDQPQHF
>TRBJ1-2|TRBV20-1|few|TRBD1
TGCAGTGCTAGACGACAGGGAGAGGGCTACACCTTC
CSARRQGEGYTF
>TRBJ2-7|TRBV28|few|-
TGTGCCAGCACTTCCGGGGCGTTCTACGAGCAGTACTTC
CASTSGAFYEQYF
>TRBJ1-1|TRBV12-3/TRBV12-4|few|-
TGTGCCAGCAGTTTAATTTTCAGGTTTGAAGCTTTCTTT
CASSLIFRFEAFF
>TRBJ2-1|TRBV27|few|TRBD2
TGTGCCAGCGGGGCTACGAAAGCGGGAGGGTACTACAATGAGCAGTTCTTC
CASGATKAGGYYNEQFF
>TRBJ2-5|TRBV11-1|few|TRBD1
TGTGCCAGCAGCTCCAATCCCCCCCGGGGGACAGGGGGAAAGACCCAGTACTTC
CASSSNPPRGTGGKTQYF
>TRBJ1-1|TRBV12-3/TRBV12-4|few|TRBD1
TGTGCCAGCAGCACAGGGGGCTGGAGCACTGAAGCTTTCTTT
CASSTGGWSTEAFF
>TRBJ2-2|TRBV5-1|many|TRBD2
TGCGCCAGCGCGGGACTAGCCAACACCGGGGAGCTGTTTTTT
CASAGLANTGELFF
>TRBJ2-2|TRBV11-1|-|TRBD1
TGTGCCAGCAGAGGGGGCCTCACCGGGGAGCTGTTTTTT
CASRGGLTGELFF
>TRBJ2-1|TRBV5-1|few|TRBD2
TGCGCCAGCAGCTGGGGGACTACCAATGAGCAGTTCTTC
CASSWGTTNEQFF
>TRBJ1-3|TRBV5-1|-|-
TGCGCCAGCAGCTTGGCCGGGAGCGATGGAAACACCATATATTTT
CASSLAGSDGNTIYF
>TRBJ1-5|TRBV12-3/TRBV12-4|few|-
TGTGCCAGCGGGACCGTTCGGGCCAATAGCAATCAGCCCCAGCATTTT
CASGTVRANSNQPQHF
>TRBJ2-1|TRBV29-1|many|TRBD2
TGCAGCGTTGCGGGACTAGGCTACAATGAGCAGTTCTTC
CSVAGLGYNEQFF
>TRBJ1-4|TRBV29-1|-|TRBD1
TGCAGCGTGAGGGACAGCTTGAATGAAAAACTGTTTTTT
CSVRDSLNEKLFF
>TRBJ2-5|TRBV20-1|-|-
TGCAGTGCCCAGGGCTGGGAGACCCAGTACTTC
CSAQGWETQYF
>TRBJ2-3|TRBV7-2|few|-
TGTGCCAGCAAACCAGGGGTTGGGGCTGGAACAGATACGCAGTATTTT
CASKPGVGAGTDTQYF
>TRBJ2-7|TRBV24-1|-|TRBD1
TGTGCCACCAGTGGAGGGGGACAGGGGGCCTACGAGCAGTACTTC
CATSGGGQGAYEQYF
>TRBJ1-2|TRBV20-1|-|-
TGCAGTGGGGGACCAGGGAGCTATGGCTACACCTTC
CSGGPGSYGYTF
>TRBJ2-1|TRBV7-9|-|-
TGTGCCAGCAGACCAAATGAGCAGTTCTTC
CASRPNEQFF
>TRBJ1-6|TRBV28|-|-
TGTGCCAGCAGTTTCCGGCCGAGCTCCTATAATTCACCCCTCCACTTT
CASSFRPSSYNSPLHF
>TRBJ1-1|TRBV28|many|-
TGTGCCAGCAGTCACCGGGGCCCGAAAGGCACTGAAGCTTTCTTT
CASSHRGPKGTEAFF
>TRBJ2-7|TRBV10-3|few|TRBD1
TGTGCCATCAGTGACAAAGACAGGGGGGCCTACGAGCAGTACTTC
CAISDKDRGAYEQYF
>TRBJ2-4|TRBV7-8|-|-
TGTGCCAGCAGCTTAGAAAGGACAGCAACAAACATTCAGTACTTC
CASSLERTATNIQYF
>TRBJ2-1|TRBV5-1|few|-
TGCGCCAGCAGTTGGGCCGACAATGAGCAGTTCTTC
CASSWADNEQFF
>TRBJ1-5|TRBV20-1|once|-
TGCAGTGCTAGAGTGCCCCATCAGCCCCAGCATTTT
CSARVPHQPQHF
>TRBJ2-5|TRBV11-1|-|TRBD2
TGTGCCAGCGATCGCGCCGGGACTAGCGGGACTCCCTTTCAAGAGACCCAGTACTTC
CASDRAGTSGTPFQETQYF
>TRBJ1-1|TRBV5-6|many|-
TGTGCCAGCAGCTTCGTGGGAGGGAACACTGAAGCTTTCTTT
CASSFVGGNTEAFF
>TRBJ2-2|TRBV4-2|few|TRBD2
TGTGCCAGCAGCCAAGCGTCGCTAGCGGGGGTAACCGGGGAGCTGTTTTTT
CASSQASLAGVTGELFF
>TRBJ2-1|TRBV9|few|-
TGTGCCAGCAGCGCCCCAATAGTAGGGCCCTTGGACAATGAGCAGTTCTTC
CASSAPIVGPLDNEQFF
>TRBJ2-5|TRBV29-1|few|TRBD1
TGCAGCGTTGAAAGGACAGGGCCAGAGACCCAGTACTTC
CSVERTGPETQYF
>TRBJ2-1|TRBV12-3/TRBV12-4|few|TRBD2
TGTGCCAGCAGTTTTACACTAGCGGTGTACAATGAGCAGTTCTTC
CASSFTLAVYNEQFF
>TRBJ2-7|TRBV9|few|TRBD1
TGTGCCAGCAGCGTAGCAGGGACAGCTACCTACGAGCAGTACTTC
CASSVAGTATYEQYF
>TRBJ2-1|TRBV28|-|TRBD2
TGTGCCAGCGGTATCCCGGGACTAGCGGGAGGGGGCTACAATGAGCAGTTCTTC
CASGIPGLAGGGYNEQFF
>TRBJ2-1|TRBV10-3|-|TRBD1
TGTGCCATCAGTGACCCCGGACAGGGGGTCTACAATGAGCAGTTCTTC
CAISDPGQGVYNEQFF
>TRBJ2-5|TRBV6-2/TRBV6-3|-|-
TGTGCCAGCAGTTACTACCCTTTTCCCGGGGCCCAAGAGACCCAGTACTTC
CASSYYPFPGAQETQYF
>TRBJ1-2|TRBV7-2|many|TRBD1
TGTGCCAGCAGCTTATACCAGGGGGCAGGCTATGGCTACACCTTC
CASSLYQGAGYGYTF
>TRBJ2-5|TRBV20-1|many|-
TGCAGTGCCGTCGGGGGACGGACAAGGGAGACCCAGTACTTC
CSAVGGRTRETQYF
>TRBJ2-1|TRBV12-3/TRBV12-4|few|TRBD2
TGTGCCAGCGGTACTAGCGGGAGATGGTACAATGAGCAGTTCTTC
CASGTSGRWYNEQFF
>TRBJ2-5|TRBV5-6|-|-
TGTGCCAGCAGCTTGGGAGGGCTACAGTACTTC
CASSLGGLQYF
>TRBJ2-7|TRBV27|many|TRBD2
TGTGCCAGCACCCGCGGGAGGGGGAGCTCCTACGAGCAGTACTTC
CASTRGRGSSYEQYF
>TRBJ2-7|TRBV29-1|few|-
TGCAGCGTTGTGCTGGGTGGCTCCTACGAGCAGTACTTC
CSVVLGGSYEQYF
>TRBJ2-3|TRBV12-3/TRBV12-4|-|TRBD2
TGTGCCAGCAGTTTATCCCAACGCTGGGTAGCGGGAGGCGATACGCAGTATTTT
CASSLSQRWVAGGDTQYF
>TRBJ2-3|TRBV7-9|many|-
TGTGCCAGCAGCTTCAGCGGGCACACAGATACGCAGTATTTT
CASSFSGHTDTQYF
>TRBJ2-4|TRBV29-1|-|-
TGCAGCGTTGAGGGGCCGGGAAACGTTCAGTACTTC
CSVEGPGNVQYF